This T cell receptor (beta chain) is from a study of shared clonotypes between healthy human individuals. It was across several immunoSEQ plates that each subset's genomic DNA was evenly split. Produced via immunoSEQ multiplex PCR; TCRdb's table is partial and in-frame only. The sample includes about half a million clones, 81% of them seen just once. Germline CDR1 and CDR2: SGDLS and YYNGEE. The V segment lost 3 bases and the J segment 1 base; nucleotides outside the gene matches: 4. The CDR3 contains 17 residues. This clone has more than one count but fewer than ten. This clonotype was sampled from a woman between 40 and 55 years old in good health. Some clones in this sample may be carry-over from other donors' samples. The genes are TRBV9 and TRBJ2-6; the match to TRBD1 covers 10 bases. Sequencing was carried out using PBMCs. The CDR3 sequence: CASSEGTGASGANVLTF. CDR3 nucleotides: TGTGCCAGCAGCGAAGGGACAGGGGCTTCTGGGGCCAACGTCCTGACTTTC.